This paragraph covers one TCR beta chain sequence. Its specificity is unknown. This sample was included in a study of OX40 agonist ivuxolimab in advanced cancers. At the level of the study: Ivuxolimab, which is an agonistic anti-OX40 (CD134) antibody, was administered to the patients.

Findings and caveats of the study: Both CD4+ and CD8+ T cell populations in blood had undergone clonal expansion by week 6 at 0.1 to 3.0 mg/kg.

Produced via immunoSEQ multiplex PCR; TCRdb's table is partial and in-frame only. Of 100,000 to 110,000 clones listed, approximately 91% are singletons. Blood sampling was done at baseline, cycle 4 day 1, and cycle 7 day 1. This CDR3 has 14 residues. The junction had 9 bases not matched to a gene; V was cut back by 6 bases and J by 4 bases. Germline V lookup: CDR1 SGHNT, CDR2 YYREEE (reference sequence). The TCR originated in an adult with an advanced solid tumor such as melanoma, head and neck, liver or kidney cancer. The rearrangement uses TRBV5-4 and TRBJ2-7, with 8 nucleotides matching TRBD2. The sample in question was CD4+ or CD8+ T cells sorted from blood, obtained in a trial of the OX40 agonist ivuxolimab. CDR3 DNA sequence: TGTGCCAGCACTAGAAGCGGGGGAGATTACGAGCAGTACTTC. Protein: CASTRSGGDYEQYF.